This T cell receptor (beta chain) was found in a study of T cell repertoires in cytomegalovirus infection. In the study overall: Evidence of both CMV infection and a matching HLA type came from public TCR beta signatures. Study results and caveats: The ex vivo response showed dominance by HLA-C-restricted CMV-specific TCR beta clonotypes. Accumulated public TCR beta family frequency recognized individuals carrying CMV together with the relevant HLA.

Comments on this clonotype: What it recognizes is unknown.

Per germline, CDR1 SGHTS and CDR2 YDEGEE. This CDR3 is built from 17 residues. V lost 5 bases and J lost 1; bases outside the gene matches: 7. TCRdb passed the reads through MiXCR, listing each CDR3 protein once. Among approximately 190,000 distinct CDR3 sequences listed, roughly 27% were seen once. Sequencing was performed on PBMCs. This sequence joins TRBV5-8 and TRBJ1-5, with 12 bases aligning to TRBD1. The sequence derives from a human donor in good health (CMV status not recorded). Some clones in this sample may be carry-over from other donors' samples. CDR3 sequence: CASRKLGQGASNQPQHF. The CDR3 DNA reads as TGTGCCAGCAGGAAATTGGGACAGGGGGCGAGCAATCAGCCCCAGCATTTT.